Listed below are T cell receptor beta chains from one sample, sequenced in a study of control samples from healthy donors and cancer patients. Some clones are missing from TCRdb's copy, which holds only in-frame ones; the method was immunoSEQ multiplex PCR. This table has some 170,000 clones, approximately 94% appearing once. Sequences were obtained from PBMCs. Every receptor here comes from a man in his 60s with colorectal cancer. Each CDR3 is given with its conserved first and last residue. Fields, in order: clone size, J gene, D gene, V gene, CDR3 DNA, CDR3 protein. The D gene is left open where the match is weak. Size is omitted from some rows. Given values are once, few, many or a class for expanded clones.

>NA|TRBJ1-1|NA|TRBV9
TGTGCCAGCAGCGTAGGGGTCAGGGGAGAGACTGAAGCTTTCTTT
CASSVGVRGETEAFF
>NA|TRBJ1-2|TRBD1|TRBV6-2/TRBV6-3
TGTGCCAGCAGCCCAGGGGGCCATGGCTACACCTTC
CASSPGGHGYTF
>once|TRBJ1-1|NA|TRBV19
TGTGCCAGTAGTATAGTGGAGGGGGGCACTGAAGCTTTCTTT
CASSIVEGGTEAFF
>NA|TRBJ2-7|NA|TRBV7-2
TGTGCCAGCAGCTTTTTGGGGGGCTCCTACGAGCAGTACTTC
CASSFLGGSYEQYF
>NA|TRBJ2-5|NA|TRBV6-1
TGTGCCAGCAGTGAACCGGGGGTAGGGGAGACCCAGTACTTC
CASSEPGVGETQYF
>once|TRBJ1-1|NA|TRBV29-1
TGCAGCTCCGTGCCCCAAGCGAACACTGAAGCTTTCTTT
CSSVPQANTEAFF
>NA|TRBJ1-1|NA|TRBV3-1/TRBV3-2
TGTGCCAGCAGCCAAGTCGGGGGTGAGGAAGCTTTCTTT
CASSQVGGEEAFF
>NA|TRBJ2-7|TRBD1|TRBV4-1
TGCGCCAGCAGCCAGTACAGGGGGTACGAGCAGTACTTC
CASSQYRGYEQYF
>once|TRBJ2-3|NA|TRBV4-1
TGCGCCAGCAGCCCCGGACCCTATAGCACAGATACGCAGTATTTT
CASSPGPYSTDTQYF
>NA|TRBJ1-6|TRBD1|TRBV4-3
TGCGCCAGCAGCCAAGATCGCGGGGGACAGGGAAATTCACCCCTCCACTTT
CASSQDRGGQGNSPLHF
>NA|TRBJ1-1|NA|TRBV29-1
TGCAGCGGCGGACGGCAGAACACTGAAGCTTTCTTT
CSGGRQNTEAFF
>NA|TRBJ2-5|NA|TRBV20-1
TGCAGTGCTAGCTTTGAGGAGACCCAGTACTTC
CSASFEETQYF
>NA|TRBJ2-1|TRBD2|TRBV6-2/TRBV6-3
TGTGCCAGCAGTTACGGGGCTAGCGGGGGTTTGGCTTTTGAGCAGTTCTTC
CASSYGASGGLAFEQFF
>NA|TRBJ1-1|NA|TRBV5-6
TGTGCCAGCATCCTCAGGGGCATGAACACTGAAGCTTTCTTT
CASILRGMNTEAFF
>NA|TRBJ2-7|NA|TRBV28
TGTGCCAGCAATTTACCCCAGGCAGGGGTATACGAGCAGTACTTC
CASNLPQAGVYEQYF
>NA|TRBJ2-2|NA|TRBV5-1
TGCGCCAGCAGCTTGGAGGGCCCCGACACCGGGGAGCTGTTTTTT
CASSLEGPDTGELFF
>NA|TRBJ2-1|NA|TRBV4-3
TGCGCCAGCAGCCAAGATGTGGTGGTCCGGAATGAGCAGTTCTTC
CASSQDVVVRNEQFF
>once|TRBJ2-2|NA|TRBV10-3
TGTGCCATCAGTGAAGTGACTTCGGCCGGGGAGCTGTTTTTT
CAISEVTSAGELFF
>NA|TRBJ1-4|NA|TRBV6-6
TGTGCCAGCAGTTACTTTACAGGGTCGGCTAATGAAAAACTGTTTTTT
CASSYFTGSANEKLFF
>NA|TRBJ1-3|NA|TRBV6-1
TGTGCCAGCAGTGAAGAGATGGCGAGGATGATATATTTT
CASSEEMARMIYF
>NA|TRBJ1-2|NA|TRBV5-1
TGCGCCAGCAGCTTGAATGCAGGCCGCGATGGCTACACCTTC
CASSLNAGRDGYTF
>NA|TRBJ2-7|NA|TRBV6-5
TGTGCCAGCAGTCGGGACCGAGCCTACGAGCAGTACTTC
CASSRDRAYEQYF
>NA|TRBJ1-6|NA|TRBV4-3
TGCGCCAGCAGCCAAGGTGGGGGCTCTAATTCACCCCTCCACTTT
CASSQGGGSNSPLHF
>once|TRBJ2-7|NA|TRBV5-4
TGTGCCAGCAGCTTCTCGCCCTCCTACGAGCAGTACTTC
CASSFSPSYEQYF
>NA|TRBJ2-2|NA|TRBV9
TGTGCCAGCAGCCCCCTAAGAGCGGAAAACACCGGGGAGCTGTTTTTT
CASSPLRAENTGELFF
>NA|TRBJ1-3|TRBD1|TRBV9
TGTGCCAGCAGCGTAGCGACAGGGGCGAGCTCTGGAAACACCATATATTTT
CASSVATGASSGNTIYF
>NA|TRBJ2-2|NA|TRBV7-9
TGTGCCAGCAGCATCCAGGGGACCGGGGAGCTGTTTTTT
CASSIQGTGELFF
>NA|TRBJ1-5|NA|TRBV27
TGTGCCAGCAGTTTACGGGGGGGCCAGCCCCAGCATTTT
CASSLRGGQPQHF
>NA|TRBJ2-3|TRBD2|TRBV29-1
TGCAGCGTTGTGCGGGGGGTTGGGACTAGCGGCACAGATACGCAGTATTTT
CSVVRGVGTSGTDTQYF
>NA|TRBJ1-2|TRBD1|TRBV5-6
TGTGCCAGCAGCTTGGTACAGGGGGCGGGTGGCTACACCTTC
CASSLVQGAGGYTF
>NA|TRBJ1-1|NA|TRBV6-2/TRBV6-3
TGTGCCAGCAGTTACTCTGGGAACCCGAACACTGAAGCTTTCTTT
CASSYSGNPNTEAFF
>NA|TRBJ1-2|TRBD1|TRBV30
TGTGCCTGGGAAAAACCGGGACAGACCTCCCGGGGCTACACCTTC
CAWEKPGQTSRGYTF
>once|TRBJ2-5|NA|TRBV11-2
TGTGCCAGCAGCTTAGGGGGAGGGGGCGAGGAGACCCAGTACTTC
CASSLGGGGEETQYF
>NA|TRBJ2-3|TRBD2|TRBV5-1
TGCGCCAGCAGCTTGGCTGCTAGCGGGGGGCGTGGAGATACGCAGTATTTT
CASSLAASGGRGDTQYF
>NA|TRBJ1-2|TRBD1|TRBV5-8
TGTGCCAGCACCCATGGGACAGGGAGATATGGCTACACCTTC
CASTHGTGRYGYTF
>NA|TRBJ2-7|TRBD1|TRBV19
TGTGCCAGTAGTACCGGGACAGGGTTTGGCGAGCAGTACTTC
CASSTGTGFGEQYF
>NA|TRBJ2-3|NA|TRBV27
TGTGCCAGCAGGACAGGTTGGGGGGGAGGGGATACGCAGTATTTT
CASRTGWGGGDTQYF
>NA|TRBJ1-1|NA|TRBV11-2
TGTGCCAGCATTTGGTCTCCCGGAGGGAACACTGAAGCTTTCTTT
CASIWSPGGNTEAFF
>NA|TRBJ1-4|TRBD1|TRBV5-1
TGCGCCAGCAGCTCGGTGTTAGGGGGCACTAATGAAAAACTGTTTTTT
CASSSVLGGTNEKLFF
>NA|TRBJ1-4|NA|TRBV6-5
TGTGCCAGCAGTTCGGCAGGAATAGGGGAAAAACTGTTTTTT
CASSSAGIGEKLFF